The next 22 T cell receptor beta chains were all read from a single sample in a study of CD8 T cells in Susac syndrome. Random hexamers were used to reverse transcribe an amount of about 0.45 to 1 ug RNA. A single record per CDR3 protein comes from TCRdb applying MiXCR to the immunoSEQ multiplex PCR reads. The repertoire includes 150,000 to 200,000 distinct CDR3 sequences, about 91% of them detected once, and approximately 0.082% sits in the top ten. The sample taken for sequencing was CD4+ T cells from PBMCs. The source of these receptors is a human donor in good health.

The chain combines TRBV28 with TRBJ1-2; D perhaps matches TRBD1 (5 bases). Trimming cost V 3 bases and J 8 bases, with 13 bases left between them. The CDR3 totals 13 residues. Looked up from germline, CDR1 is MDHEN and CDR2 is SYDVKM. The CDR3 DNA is TGTGCCAGCAGTTTCTCCAGGGCTCAGGGCTACACCTTC. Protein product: CASSFSRAQGYTF.

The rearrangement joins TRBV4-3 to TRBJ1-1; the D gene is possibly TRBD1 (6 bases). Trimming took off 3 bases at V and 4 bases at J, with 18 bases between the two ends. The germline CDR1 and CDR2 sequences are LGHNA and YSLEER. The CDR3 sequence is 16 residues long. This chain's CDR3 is CASSQNLRGIGTEAFF. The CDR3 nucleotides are TGCGCCAGCAGCCAGAACCTTAGGGGGATTGGCACTGAAGCTTTCTTT.

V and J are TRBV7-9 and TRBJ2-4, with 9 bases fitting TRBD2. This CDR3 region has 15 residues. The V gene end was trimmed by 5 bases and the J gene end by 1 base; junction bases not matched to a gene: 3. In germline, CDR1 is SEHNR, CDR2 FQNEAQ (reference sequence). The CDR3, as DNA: TGTGCCAGCAGCCTTAGCGGGAGCGCCAAAAACATTCAGTACTTC. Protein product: CASSLSGSAKNIQYF.

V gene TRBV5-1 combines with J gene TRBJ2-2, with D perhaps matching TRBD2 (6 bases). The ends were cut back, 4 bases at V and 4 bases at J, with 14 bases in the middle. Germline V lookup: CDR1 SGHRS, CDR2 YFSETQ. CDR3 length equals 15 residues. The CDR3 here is CASSLVGGITGELFF. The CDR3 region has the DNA TGCGCCAGCAGCCTAGTGGGGGGAATCACCGGGGAGCTGTTTTTT.

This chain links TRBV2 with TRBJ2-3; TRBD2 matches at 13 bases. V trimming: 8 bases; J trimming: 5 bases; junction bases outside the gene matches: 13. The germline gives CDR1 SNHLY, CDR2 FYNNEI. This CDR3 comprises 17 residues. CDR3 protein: CASREERTSGGQDTQYF. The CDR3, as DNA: TGTGCCAGCCGGGAGGAGAGGACTAGCGGGGGCCAAGATACGCAGTATTTT.

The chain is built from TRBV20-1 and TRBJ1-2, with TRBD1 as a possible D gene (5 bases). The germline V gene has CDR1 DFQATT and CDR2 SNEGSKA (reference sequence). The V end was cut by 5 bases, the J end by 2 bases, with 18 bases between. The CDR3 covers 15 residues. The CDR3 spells CSAPTLRDINYGYTF. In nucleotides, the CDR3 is TGCAGTGCTCCAACCCTCAGGGATATCAACTATGGCTACACCTTC.

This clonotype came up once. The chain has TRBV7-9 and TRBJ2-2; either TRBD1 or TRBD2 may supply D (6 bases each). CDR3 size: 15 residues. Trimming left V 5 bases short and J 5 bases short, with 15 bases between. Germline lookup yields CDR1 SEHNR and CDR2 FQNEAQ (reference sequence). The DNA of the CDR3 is TGTGCCAGCAGCCCACAGGGAGGCTTAACCGGGGAGCTGTTTTTT. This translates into CASSPQGGLTGELFF.

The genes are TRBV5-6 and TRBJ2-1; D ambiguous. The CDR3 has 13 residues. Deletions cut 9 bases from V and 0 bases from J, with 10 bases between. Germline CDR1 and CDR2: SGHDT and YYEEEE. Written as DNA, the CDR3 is TGTGCCACTTCGACACGCTCCTACAATGAGCAGTTCTTC. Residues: CATSTRSYNEQFF.

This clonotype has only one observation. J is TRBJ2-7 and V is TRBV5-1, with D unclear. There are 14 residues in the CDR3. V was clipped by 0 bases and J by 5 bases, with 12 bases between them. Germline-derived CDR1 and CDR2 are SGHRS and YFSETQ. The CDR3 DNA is TGCGCCAGCAGCTTGGAAGGGCCAGCCGACGAGCAGTACTTC. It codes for CASSLEGPADEQYF.

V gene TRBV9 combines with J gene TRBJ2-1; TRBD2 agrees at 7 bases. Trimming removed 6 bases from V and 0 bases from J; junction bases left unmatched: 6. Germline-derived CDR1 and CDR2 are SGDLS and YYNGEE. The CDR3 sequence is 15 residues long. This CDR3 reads CASTPGGSSYNEQFF. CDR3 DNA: TGTGCCAGCACCCCAGGCGGGAGCTCCTACAATGAGCAGTTCTTC.

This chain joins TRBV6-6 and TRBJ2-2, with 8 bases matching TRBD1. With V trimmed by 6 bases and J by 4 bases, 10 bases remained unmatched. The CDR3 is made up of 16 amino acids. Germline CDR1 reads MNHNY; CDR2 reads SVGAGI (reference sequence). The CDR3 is CASRPGGSVRTGELFF. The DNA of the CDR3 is TGTGCCAGCAGGCCAGGGGGCTCGGTGCGCACCGGGGAGCTGTTTTTT.

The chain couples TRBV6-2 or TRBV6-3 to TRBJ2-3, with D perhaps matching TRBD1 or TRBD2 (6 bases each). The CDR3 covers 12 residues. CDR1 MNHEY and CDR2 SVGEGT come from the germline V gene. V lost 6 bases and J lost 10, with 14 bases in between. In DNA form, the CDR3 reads TGTGCCAGCAGACCCGGGGGCGTCGCGCAGTATTTT. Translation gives CASRPGGVAQYF.

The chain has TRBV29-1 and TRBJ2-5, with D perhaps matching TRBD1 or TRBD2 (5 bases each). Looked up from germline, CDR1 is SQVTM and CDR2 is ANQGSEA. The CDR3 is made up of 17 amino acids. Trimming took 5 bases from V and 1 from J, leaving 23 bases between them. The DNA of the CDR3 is TGCAGCGTTCGCCGGGGCCAGACCACTACTACCCAAGAGACCCAGTACTTC. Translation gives CSVRRGQTTTTQETQYF.

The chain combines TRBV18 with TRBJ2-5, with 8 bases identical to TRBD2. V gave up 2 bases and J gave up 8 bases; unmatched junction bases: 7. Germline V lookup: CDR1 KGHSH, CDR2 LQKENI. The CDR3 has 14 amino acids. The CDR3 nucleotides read TGTGCCAGCTCACCAGCCGGCGGGGGGCCAACCCAGTACTTC. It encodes CASSPAGGGPTQYF.

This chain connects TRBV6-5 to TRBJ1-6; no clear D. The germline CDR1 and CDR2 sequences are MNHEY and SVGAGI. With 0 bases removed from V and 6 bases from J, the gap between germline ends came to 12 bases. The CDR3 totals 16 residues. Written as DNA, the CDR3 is TGTGCCAGCAGTTACTCCTACAATCCGTTTAATTCACCCCTCCACTTT. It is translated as CASSYSYNPFNSPLHF.

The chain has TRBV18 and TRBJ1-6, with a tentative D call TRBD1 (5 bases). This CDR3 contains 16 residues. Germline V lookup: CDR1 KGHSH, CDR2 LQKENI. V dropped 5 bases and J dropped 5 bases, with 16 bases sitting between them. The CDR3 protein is CASSSLWTRDNSPLHF. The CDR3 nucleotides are TGTGCCAGCTCATCACTATGGACACGGGATAATTCACCCCTCCACTTT.

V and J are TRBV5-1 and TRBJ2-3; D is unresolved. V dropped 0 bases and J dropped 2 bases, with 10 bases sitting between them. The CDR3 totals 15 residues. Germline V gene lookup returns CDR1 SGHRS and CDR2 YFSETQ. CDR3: CASSLGVLVTDTQYF. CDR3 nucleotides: TGCGCCAGCAGCTTGGGAGTCCTAGTCACAGATACGCAGTATTTT.

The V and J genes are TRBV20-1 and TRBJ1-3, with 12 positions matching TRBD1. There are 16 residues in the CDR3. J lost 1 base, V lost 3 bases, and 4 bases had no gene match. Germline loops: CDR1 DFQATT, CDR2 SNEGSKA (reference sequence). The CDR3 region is CSARGQGALSGNTIYF. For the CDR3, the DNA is TGCAGTGCTAGGGGACAGGGGGCTTTATCTGGAAACACCATATATTTT.

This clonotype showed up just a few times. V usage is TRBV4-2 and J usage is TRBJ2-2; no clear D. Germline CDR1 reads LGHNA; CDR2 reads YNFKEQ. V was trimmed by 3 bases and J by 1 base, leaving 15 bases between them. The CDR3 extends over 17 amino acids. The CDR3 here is CASSHGPKIGNTGELFF. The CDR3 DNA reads TGTGCCAGCAGCCATGGGCCGAAAATAGGGAACACCGGGGAGCTGTTTTTT.

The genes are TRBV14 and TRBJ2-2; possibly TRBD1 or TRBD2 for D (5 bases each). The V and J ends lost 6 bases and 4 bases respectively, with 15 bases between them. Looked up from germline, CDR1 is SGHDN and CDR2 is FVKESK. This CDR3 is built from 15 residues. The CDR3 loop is CASSRQLRGTGELFF. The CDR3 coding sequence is TGTGCCAGCAGTCGACAGTTACGGGGCACCGGGGAGCTGTTTTTT.

CDR3 bases: TGTGCCACTAATGACGGACGCCAGCCGACCCAGTACTTC. It encodes CATNDGRQPTQYF. The V and J genes are TRBV24-1 and TRBJ2-5; D uncertain. With 10 bases removed from V and 7 bases from J, the gap between germline ends came to 18 bases. Germline V gene sequence: CDR1 KGHDR, CDR2 SFDVKD. This CDR3 spans 13 amino acids.

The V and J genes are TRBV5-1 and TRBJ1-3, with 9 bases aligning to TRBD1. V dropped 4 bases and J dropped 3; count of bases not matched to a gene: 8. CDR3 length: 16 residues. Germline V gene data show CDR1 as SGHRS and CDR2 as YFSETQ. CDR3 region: CASSLQGAQSGNTIYF. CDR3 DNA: TGCGCCAGCAGCCTACAGGGGGCGCAGAGTGGAAACACCATATATTTT.